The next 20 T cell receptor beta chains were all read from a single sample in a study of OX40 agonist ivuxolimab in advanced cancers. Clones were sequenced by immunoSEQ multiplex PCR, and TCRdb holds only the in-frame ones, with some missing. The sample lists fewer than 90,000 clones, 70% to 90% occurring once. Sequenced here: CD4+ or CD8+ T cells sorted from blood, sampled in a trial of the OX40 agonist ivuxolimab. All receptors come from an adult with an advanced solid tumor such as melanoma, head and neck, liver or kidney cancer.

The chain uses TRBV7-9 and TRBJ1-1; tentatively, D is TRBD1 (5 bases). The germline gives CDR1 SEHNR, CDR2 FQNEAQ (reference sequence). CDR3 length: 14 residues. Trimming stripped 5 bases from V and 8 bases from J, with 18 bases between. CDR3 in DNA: TGTGCCAGCAGCGCACAGGTTCCCTCTGGGGAAGCTTTCTTT. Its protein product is CASSAQVPSGEAFF.

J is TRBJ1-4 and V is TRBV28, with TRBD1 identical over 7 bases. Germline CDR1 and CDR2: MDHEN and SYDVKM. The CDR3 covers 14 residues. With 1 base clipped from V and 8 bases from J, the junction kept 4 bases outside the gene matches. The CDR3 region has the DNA TGTGCCAGCAGTTTATATGGACAGGAGGAAAAACTGTTTTTT. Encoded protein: CASSLYGQEEKLFF.

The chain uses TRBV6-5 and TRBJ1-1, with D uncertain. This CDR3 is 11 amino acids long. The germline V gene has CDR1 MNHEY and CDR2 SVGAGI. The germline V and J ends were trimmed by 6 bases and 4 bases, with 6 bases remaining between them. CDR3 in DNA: TGTGCCAGCAGGGGAGGCACTGAAGCTTTCTTT. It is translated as CASRGGTEAFF.

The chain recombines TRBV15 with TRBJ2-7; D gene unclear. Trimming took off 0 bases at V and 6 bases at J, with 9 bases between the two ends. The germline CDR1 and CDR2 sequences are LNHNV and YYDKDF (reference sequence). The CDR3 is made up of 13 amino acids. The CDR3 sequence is CATSRDLVGEQYF. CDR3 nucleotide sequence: TGTGCCACCAGCAGAGATCTCGTCGGCGAGCAGTACTTC.

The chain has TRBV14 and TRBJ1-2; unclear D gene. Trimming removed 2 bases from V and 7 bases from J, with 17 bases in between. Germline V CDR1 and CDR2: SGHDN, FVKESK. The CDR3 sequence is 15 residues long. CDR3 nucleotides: TGTGCCAGCAGCCAAAACCTTTTGGGCCTCTTTGGCTACACCTTC. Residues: CASSQNLLGLFGYTF.

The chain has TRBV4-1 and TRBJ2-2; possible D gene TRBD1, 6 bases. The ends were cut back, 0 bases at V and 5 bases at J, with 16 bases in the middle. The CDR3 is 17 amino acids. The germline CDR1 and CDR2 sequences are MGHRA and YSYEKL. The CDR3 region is CASSQDSPNRETGELFF. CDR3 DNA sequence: TGCGCCAGCAGCCAAGATTCCCCAAACAGGGAGACCGGGGAGCTGTTTTTT.

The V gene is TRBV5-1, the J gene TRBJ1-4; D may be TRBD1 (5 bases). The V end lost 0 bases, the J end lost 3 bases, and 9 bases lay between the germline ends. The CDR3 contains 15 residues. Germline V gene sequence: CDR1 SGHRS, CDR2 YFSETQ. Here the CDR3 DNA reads TGCGCCAGCAGCTTGGGGGGCCAGCCTAATGAAAAACTGTTTTTT. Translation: CASSLGGQPNEKLFF.

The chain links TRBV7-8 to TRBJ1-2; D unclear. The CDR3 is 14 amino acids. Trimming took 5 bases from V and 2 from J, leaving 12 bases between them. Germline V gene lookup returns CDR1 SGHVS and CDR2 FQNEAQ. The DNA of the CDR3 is TGTGCCAGCAGCCCAAAGGACTTGAACTATGGCTACACCTTC. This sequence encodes CASSPKDLNYGYTF.

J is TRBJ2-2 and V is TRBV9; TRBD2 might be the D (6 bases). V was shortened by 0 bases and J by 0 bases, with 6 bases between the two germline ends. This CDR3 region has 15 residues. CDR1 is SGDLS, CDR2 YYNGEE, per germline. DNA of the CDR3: TGTGCCAGCAGCGTAGGCGGGGCGAACACCGGGGAGCTGTTTTTT. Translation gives CASSVGGANTGELFF.

CDR3 amino acids: CASSPSGSSYNEQFF. CDR3 nucleotides: TGTGCCAGCAGCCCGAGCGGGAGCTCCTACAATGAGCAGTTCTTC. J is TRBJ2-1 and V is TRBV4-2, with 8 bases identical to TRBD2. The CDR3 runs 15 residues. The J segment lost 0 bases and the V segment lost 4 bases, leaving 2 bases of the junction unmatched. CDR1 and CDR2 from the germline V gene are LGHNA and YNFKEQ.

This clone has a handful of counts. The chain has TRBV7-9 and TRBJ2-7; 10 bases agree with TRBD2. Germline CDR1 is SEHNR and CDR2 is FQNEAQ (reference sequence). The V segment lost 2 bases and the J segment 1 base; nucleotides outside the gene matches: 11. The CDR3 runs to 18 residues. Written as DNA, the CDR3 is TGTGCCAGCAGCTTAAGACGGTCTAGCGGGAGAGTTTCCTACGAGCAGTACTTC. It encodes CASSLRRSSGRVSYEQYF. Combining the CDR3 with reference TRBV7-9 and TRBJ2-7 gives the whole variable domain DTGVSQNPRHKITKRGQNVTFRCDPISEHNRLYWYRQTLGQGPEFLTYFQNEAQLEKSRLLSDRFSAERPKGSFSTLEIQRTEQGDSAMYLCASSLRRSSGRVSYEQYFGPGTRLTVT.

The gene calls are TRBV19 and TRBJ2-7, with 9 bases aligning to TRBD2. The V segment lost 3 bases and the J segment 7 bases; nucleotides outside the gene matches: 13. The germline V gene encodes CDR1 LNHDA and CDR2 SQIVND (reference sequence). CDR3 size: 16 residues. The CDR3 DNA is TGTGCCAGTAGTATTAGGGCTAGCGGGGCCCAGTGGGAGCAGTACTTC. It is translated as CASSIRASGAQWEQYF.

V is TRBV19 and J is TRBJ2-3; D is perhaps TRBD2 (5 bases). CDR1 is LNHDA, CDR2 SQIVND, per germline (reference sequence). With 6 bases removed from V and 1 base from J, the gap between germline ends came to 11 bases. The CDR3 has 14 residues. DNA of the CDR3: TGTGCCAGTAGGAGGGCGGGCCGCACAGATACGCAGTATTTT. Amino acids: CASRRAGRTDTQYF.

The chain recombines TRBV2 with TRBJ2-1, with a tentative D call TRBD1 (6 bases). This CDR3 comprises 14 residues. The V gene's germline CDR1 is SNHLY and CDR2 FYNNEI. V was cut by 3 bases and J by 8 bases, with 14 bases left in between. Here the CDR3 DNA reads TGTGCCAGCAGTGATTTGTTGGCAGGGGATGAGCAGTTCTTC. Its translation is CASSDLLAGDEQFF.

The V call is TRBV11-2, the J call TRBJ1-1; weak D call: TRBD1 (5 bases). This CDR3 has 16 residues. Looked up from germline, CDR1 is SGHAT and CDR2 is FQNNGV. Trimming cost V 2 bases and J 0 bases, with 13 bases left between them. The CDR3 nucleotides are TGTGCCAGCAGCTTACACGCCCCGGGACTGAACACTGAAGCTTTCTTT. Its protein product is CASSLHAPGLNTEAFF.

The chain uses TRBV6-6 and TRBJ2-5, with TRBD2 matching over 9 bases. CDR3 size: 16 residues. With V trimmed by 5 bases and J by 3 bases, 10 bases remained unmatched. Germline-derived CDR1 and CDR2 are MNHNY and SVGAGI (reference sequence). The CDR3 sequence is CASSTPLAGGEETQYF. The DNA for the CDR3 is TGTGCCAGCAGTACCCCCTTGGCGGGGGGGGAAGAGACCCAGTACTTC.

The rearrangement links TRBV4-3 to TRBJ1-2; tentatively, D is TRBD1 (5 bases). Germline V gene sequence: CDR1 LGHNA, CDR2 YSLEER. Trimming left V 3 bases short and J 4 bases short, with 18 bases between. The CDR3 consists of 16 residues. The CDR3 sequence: CASSQGWGGAAYGYTF. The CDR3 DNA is TGCGCCAGCAGCCAGGGGTGGGGAGGGGCGGCCTATGGCTACACCTTC.

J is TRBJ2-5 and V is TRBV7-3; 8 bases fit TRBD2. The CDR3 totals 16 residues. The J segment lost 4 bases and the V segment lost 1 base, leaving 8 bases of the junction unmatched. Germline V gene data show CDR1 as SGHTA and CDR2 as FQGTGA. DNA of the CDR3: TGTGCCAGCAGCTTAAATGCGGGAGGAGGTCGAGAGACCCAGTACTTC. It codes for CASSLNAGGGRETQYF.

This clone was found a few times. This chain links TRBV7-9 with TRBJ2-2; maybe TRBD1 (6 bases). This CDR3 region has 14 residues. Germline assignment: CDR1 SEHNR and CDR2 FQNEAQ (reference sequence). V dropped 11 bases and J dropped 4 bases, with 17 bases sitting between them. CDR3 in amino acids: CAGGQGSSTGELFF. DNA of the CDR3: TGTGCCGGCGGGCAGGGGTCGTCCACCGGGGAGCTGTTTTTT.

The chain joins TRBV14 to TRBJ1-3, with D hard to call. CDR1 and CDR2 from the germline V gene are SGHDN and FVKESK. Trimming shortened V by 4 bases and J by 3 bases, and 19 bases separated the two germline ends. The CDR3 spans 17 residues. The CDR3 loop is CASSPLGSGLDGNTIYF. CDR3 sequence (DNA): TGTGCCAGCAGCCCCCTCGGTTCTGGTCTCGATGGAAACACCATATATTTT.